The T cell receptor beta chain described here comes from a study of T cells in Graves' hyperthyroidism and ophthalmopathy. This clonotype was counted a few times. RNA transcripts yielded amplified TCR beta CDR3 regions. Primed by the HTBI set, a first-round RT-PCR was run on the TCR CDR3. MiXCR, applied by TCRdb to the multiplex PCR reads, yields one record per CDR3 protein. The sample consists of 380,000 or so distinct CDR3 sequences, about 15% of them appearing once. The receptor's source is a woman in her thirties with Graves' hyperthyroidism. The sample comprised blood.

The CDR3 protein is CSVEDPGQGVTYGYTF. The DNA for the CDR3 is TGCAGCGTTGAAGATCCAGGACAGGGGGTCACCTATGGCTACACCTTC. This rearrangement joins TRBV29-1 to TRBJ1-2, with 10 bases identical to TRBD1. Germline CDR1 reads SQVTM; CDR2 reads ANQGSEA. The V and J ends lost 0 bases and 4 bases, in that order; junction bases with no gene match: 8. This CDR3 contains 16 residues.